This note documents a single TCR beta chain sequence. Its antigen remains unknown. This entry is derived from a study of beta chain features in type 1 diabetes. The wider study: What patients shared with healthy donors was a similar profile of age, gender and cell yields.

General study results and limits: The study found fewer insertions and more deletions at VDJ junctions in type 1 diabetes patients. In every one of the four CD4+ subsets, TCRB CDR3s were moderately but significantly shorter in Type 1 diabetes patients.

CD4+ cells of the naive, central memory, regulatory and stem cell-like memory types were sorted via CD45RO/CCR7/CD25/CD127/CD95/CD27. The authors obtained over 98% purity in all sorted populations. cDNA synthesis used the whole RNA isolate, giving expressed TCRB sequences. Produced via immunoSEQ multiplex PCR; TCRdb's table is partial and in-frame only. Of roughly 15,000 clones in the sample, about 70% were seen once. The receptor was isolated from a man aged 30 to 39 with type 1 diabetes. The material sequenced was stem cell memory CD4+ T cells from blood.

CDR3 coding DNA: TGTGCCAGCTCACCTAGGACTAGCGGGGGCGCCTACGAGCAGTACTTC. This translates into CASSPRTSGGAYEQYF. The chain couples TRBV18 to TRBJ2-7; 13 bases map to TRBD2. The CDR3 is made up of 16 amino acids. Losses at the gene ends were 3 bases for V and 2 bases for J; bases not matched to a gene: 4. Germline V gives CDR1 KGHSH, CDR2 LQKENI.